What follows are 20 T cell receptor beta chains derived from one specimen sequenced in a study of blood T cell repertoires in COVID-19. TCRdb's copy holds only in-frame clones and misses some; the assay was immunoSEQ multiplex PCR. The repertoire includes about 150,000 clones, approximately 86% of them detected once, and 0.63% sits in the top ten. The sequenced sample consisted of peripheral blood. The receptors were sampled from a man between 60 and 70 years old with COVID-19, enrolled during active disease.

V gene TRBV7-8 combines with J gene TRBJ1-4; D is undetermined. V dropped 1 base and J dropped 3 bases, with 12 bases sitting between them. This CDR3 has 16 residues. Germline lookup yields CDR1 SGHVS and CDR2 FQNEAQ. As DNA, the CDR3 is TGTGCCAGCAGCTTAGTCCGCGGGGTCTCTAATGAAAAACTGTTTTTT. It encodes CASSLVRGVSNEKLFF.

The chain couples TRBV6-5 to TRBJ1-2; D unresolved. This CDR3 comprises 14 residues. Germline loops: CDR1 MNHEY, CDR2 SVGAGI. V lost 4 bases, J lost 0 bases, and 9 bases lay in between. The chain's CDR3 is CASSSQTTNYGYTF. Here the CDR3 DNA reads TGTGCCAGCAGTTCCCAGACAACTAACTATGGCTACACCTTC.

The chain employs TRBV20-1 and TRBJ2-1; 8 positions agree with TRBD2. Germline CDR1 is DFQATT and CDR2 is SNEGSKA (reference sequence). The CDR3 runs to 11 residues. The V gene end was trimmed by 5 bases and the J gene end by 9 bases; junction bases not matched to a gene: 3. CDR3 sequence: CSALREVEQFF. The CDR3 DNA is TGCAGTGCTTTGCGGGAGGTTGAGCAGTTCTTC.

This sequence joins TRBV4-3 and TRBJ1-4; no clear D gene. V gave up 1 base and J gave up 7 bases, with 13 bases separating them. CDR3 length: 15 residues. CDR1 and CDR2 from the germline V gene are LGHNA and YSLEER. The CDR3 DNA reads as TGCGCCAGCAGCCAAGGAGAGGGCAACAGTGAAAAACTGTTTTTT. The encoded protein is CASSQGEGNSEKLFF.

CDR3 loop: CASSRGQGSGGYTF. The CDR3 coding sequence is TGTGCCAGCAGCCGGGGACAGGGGTCGGGCGGCTACACCTTC. V and J are TRBV7-2 and TRBJ1-2; 10 bases are a match to TRBD1. V was clipped by 5 bases and J by 8 bases; unmatched bases: 8. The CDR3 extends over 14 amino acids. Germline CDR1 is SGHTA and CDR2 is FQGNSA.

This clone was seen only once. The genes are TRBV7-2 and TRBJ1-4, with 10 bases fitting TRBD1. V lost 5 bases and J lost 8; bases outside the gene matches: 5. This CDR3 is built from 14 residues. In germline, CDR1 is SGHTA, CDR2 FQGNSA. The CDR3 sequence is CASSRDRGYEKLFF. The CDR3 nucleotides are TGTGCCAGCAGCCGGGACAGGGGATACGAAAAACTGTTTTTT.

V and J are TRBV29-1 and TRBJ2-7; tentatively, D is TRBD1 (6 bases). The germline V and J ends were trimmed by 2 bases and 6 bases, with 17 bases remaining between them. CDR3 length: 14 residues. Germline V lookup: CDR1 SQVTM, CDR2 ANQGSEA. The CDR3 here is CSVEYFGTPREQYF. The CDR3 DNA follows: TGCAGCGTTGAATACTTTGGGACACCACGCGAGCAGTACTTC.

The chain uses TRBV7-2 and TRBJ1-1; 9 bases agree with TRBD1. Germline CDR1 and CDR2: SGHTA and FQGNSA. The CDR3 runs to 14 residues. V was clipped by 1 base and J by 4 bases; unmatched bases: 1. CDR3 sequence: CASSLVTGGTEAFF. The CDR3 DNA sequence: TGTGCCAGCAGCTTAGTGACAGGGGGCACTGAAGCTTTCTTT.

This chain uses TRBV3-1 (or the pseudogene TRBV3-2) with TRBJ1-5, with D perhaps TRBD1 (5 bases). In germline, CDR1 is LGHDT, CDR2 YNNKEL (reference sequence). The V gene lost 1 base and the J gene lost 3 bases, with 13 bases spanning the gap. There are 16 residues in the CDR3. The CDR3 loop is CASSQGAGPNNQPQHF. The CDR3, as DNA: TGTGCCAGCAGCCAAGGTGCGGGACCTAACAATCAGCCCCAGCATTTT.

DNA for the CDR3: TGTGCCATTAGACGGCAGGGGGCTAGAGATTCACCCCTCCACTTT. It specifies CAIRRQGARDSPLHF. The chain recombines TRBV10-3 with TRBJ1-6; TRBD1 agrees at 8 bases. The V gene end was trimmed by 9 bases and the J gene end by 8 bases; junction bases not matched to a gene: 12. CDR1 and CDR2 from the germline V gene are ENHRY and SYGVKD. The CDR3 totals 15 residues.

This clone was seen more than once but under ten times. This rearrangement joins TRBV30 to TRBJ2-5; D may be TRBD2 (5 bases). The V gene lost 3 bases and the J gene lost 5 bases, with 22 bases spanning the gap. This CDR3 has 16 residues. Germline V gene data show CDR1 as GTSNPN and CDR2 as SVGIG (reference sequence). Here the CDR3 reads CAWREGRAAIVETQYF. CDR3 DNA sequence: TGTGCCTGGAGAGAGGGTAGGGCGGCGATTGTGGAGACCCAGTACTTC. The full variable domain, rest sourced from reference TRBV30 and TRBJ2-5, is SQTIHQWPATLVQPVGSPLSLECTVEGTSNPNLYWYRQAAGRGLQLLFYSVGIGQISSEVPQNLSASRPQDRQFILSSKKLLLSDSGFYLCAWREGRAAIVETQYFGPGTRLLVL.

This clone was found once. CDR3 amino acids: CAWSQQGFGAFF. CDR3 bases: TGTGCCTGGAGTCAACAGGGGTTCGGAGCTTTCTTT. The chain couples TRBV30 to TRBJ1-1, with 7 bases that match TRBD1. J gave up 10 bases and V 2 bases, and 7 bases lay outside the gene matches. CDR1 and CDR2 from the germline V gene are GTSNPN and SVGIG (reference sequence). CDR3 length: 12 amino acids.

The rearrangement uses TRBV9 and TRBJ1-4, with a weak D call TRBD1 (5 bases). The V gene lost 6 bases and the J gene lost 3 bases, with 15 bases spanning the gap. The CDR3 has 15 amino acids. Germline CDR1 is SGDLS and CDR2 is YYNGEE. This CDR3 reads CASTLTDRPNEKLFF. As DNA, the CDR3 is TGTGCCAGCACCCTTACAGACAGACCTAATGAAAAACTGTTTTTT.

The chain joins TRBV4-1 to TRBJ2-5, with 9 nucleotides matching TRBD1. This CDR3 is built from 16 residues. The trim removed 0 bases at V and 4 bases at J, leaving 6 bases unmatched. From germline, CDR1 is MGHRA and CDR2 YSYEKL. The CDR3 nucleotides read TGCGCCAGCAGCCAAGATGGGACAGGGAGATTAGAGACCCAGTACTTC. Its translation is CASSQDGTGRLETQYF.

This clone has a handful of counts. The chain recombines TRBV6-4 with TRBJ1-1, with 7 nucleotides matching TRBD1. Looked up from germline, CDR1 is MRHNA and CDR2 is SNTAGT. The CDR3 runs 14 residues. Trimming cost V 6 bases and J 2 bases; bases outside gene matches: 6. CDR3 in amino acids: CASSETGINTEAFF. Written as DNA, the CDR3 is TGTGCCAGCAGCGAGACAGGGATAAACACTGAAGCTTTCTTT.

V is TRBV2 and J is TRBJ1-4; D uncertain. The CDR3 runs 14 residues. Germline lookup yields CDR1 SNHLY and CDR2 FYNNEI. Trimming pared 7 bases from V and 3 bases from J, leaving 12 bases between. CDR3 protein: CASTWRAANEKLFF. Written as DNA, the CDR3 is TGTGCCAGCACCTGGAGGGCAGCTAATGAAAAACTGTTTTTT.

This sequence joins TRBV11-2 and TRBJ2-1, with a possible D match to TRBD2 (5 bases). V gave up 5 bases and J gave up 4 bases, with 15 bases separating them. Looked up from germline, CDR1 is SGHAT and CDR2 is FQNNGV. The CDR3 sequence is 15 residues long. The chain's CDR3 is CASSPGLKRYNEQFF. The CDR3 DNA is TGTGCCAGCAGCCCCGGTCTGAAGCGGTACAATGAGCAGTTCTTC.

The chain is built from TRBV18 and TRBJ2-1; TRBD1 might be the D (5 bases). There are 14 residues in the CDR3. Trimming took 3 bases from V and 5 from J, leaving 11 bases between them. Germline-derived CDR1 and CDR2 are KGHSH and LQKENI. The CDR3 reads CASSPQGAHNEQFF. As DNA, the CDR3 is TGTGCCAGCTCACCCCAAGGGGCTCACAATGAGCAGTTCTTC.

The chain uses TRBV4-1 and TRBJ2-1; TRBD2 matches 12 bases. After removal of 3 bases from V and 4 bases from J, the junction contained 1 base not matched to a gene. Germline-derived CDR1 and CDR2 are MGHRA and YSYEKL. This CDR3 is built from 15 residues. The CDR3 sequence is CASSHGLAGYNEQFF. DNA of the CDR3: TGCGCCAGCAGCCACGGACTAGCGGGGTACAATGAGCAGTTCTTC.

A remark on this clone: A junction boundary mismatches the germline segment, possibly from a read error. The V and J genes are TRBV7-9 and TRBJ1-1; D gene ambiguous. This CDR3 is 11 amino acids long. Germline lookup yields CDR1 SEHNR and CDR2 FQNEAQ (reference sequence). This chain's CDR3 is CASSSSPRHSF. Written as DNA, the CDR3 is TGTGCCAGCAGCTCCTCCCCCCGCCACTCGTTT.